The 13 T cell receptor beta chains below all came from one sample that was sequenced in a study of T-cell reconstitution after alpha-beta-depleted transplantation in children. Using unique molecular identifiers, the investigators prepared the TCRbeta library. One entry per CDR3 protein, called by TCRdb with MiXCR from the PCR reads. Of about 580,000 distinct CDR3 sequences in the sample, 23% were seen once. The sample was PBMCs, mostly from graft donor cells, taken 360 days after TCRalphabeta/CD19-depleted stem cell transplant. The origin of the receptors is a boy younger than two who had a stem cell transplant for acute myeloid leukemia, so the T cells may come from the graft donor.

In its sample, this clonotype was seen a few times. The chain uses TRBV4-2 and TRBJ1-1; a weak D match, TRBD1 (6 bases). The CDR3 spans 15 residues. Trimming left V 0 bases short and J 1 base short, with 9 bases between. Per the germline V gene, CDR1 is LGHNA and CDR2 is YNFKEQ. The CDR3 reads CASSQDSGANTEAFF. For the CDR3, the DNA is TGTGCCAGCAGCCAAGATTCAGGGGCGAACACTGAAGCTTTCTTT.

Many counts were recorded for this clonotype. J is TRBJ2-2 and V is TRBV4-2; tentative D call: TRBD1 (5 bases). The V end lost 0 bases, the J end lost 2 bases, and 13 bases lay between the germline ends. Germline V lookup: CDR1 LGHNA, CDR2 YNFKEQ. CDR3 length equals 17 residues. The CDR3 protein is CASSQDGAIPNTGELFF. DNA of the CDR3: TGTGCCAGCAGCCAAGATGGGGCCATTCCCAACACCGGGGAGCTGTTTTTT.

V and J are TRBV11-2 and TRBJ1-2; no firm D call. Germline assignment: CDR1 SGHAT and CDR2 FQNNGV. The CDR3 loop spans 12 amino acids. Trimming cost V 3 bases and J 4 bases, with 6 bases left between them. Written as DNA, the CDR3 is TGTGCCAGCAGCTTCCGACCCTATGGCTACACCTTC. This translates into CASSFRPYGYTF.

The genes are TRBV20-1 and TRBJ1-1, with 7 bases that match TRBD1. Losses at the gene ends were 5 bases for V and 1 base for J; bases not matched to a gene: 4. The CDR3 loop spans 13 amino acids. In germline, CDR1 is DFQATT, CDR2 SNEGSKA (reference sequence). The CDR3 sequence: CSAPGQWNTEAFF. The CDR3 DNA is TGCAGTGCTCCGGGACAGTGGAACACTGAAGCTTTCTTT.

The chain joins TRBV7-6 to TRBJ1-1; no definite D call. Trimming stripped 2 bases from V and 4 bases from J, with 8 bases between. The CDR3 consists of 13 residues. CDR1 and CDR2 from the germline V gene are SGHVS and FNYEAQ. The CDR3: CASSLLAGTEAFF. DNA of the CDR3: TGTGCCAGCAGCTTACTCGCTGGCACTGAAGCTTTCTTT.

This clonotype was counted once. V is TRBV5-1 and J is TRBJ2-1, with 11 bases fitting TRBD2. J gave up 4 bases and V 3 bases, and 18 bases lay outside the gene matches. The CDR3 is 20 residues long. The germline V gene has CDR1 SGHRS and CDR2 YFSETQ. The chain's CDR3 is CASSSANLAGGPRSYNEQFF. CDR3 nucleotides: TGCGCCAGCAGCTCGGCCAACTTAGCGGGGGGGCCCCGGTCGTACAATGAGCAGTTCTTC.

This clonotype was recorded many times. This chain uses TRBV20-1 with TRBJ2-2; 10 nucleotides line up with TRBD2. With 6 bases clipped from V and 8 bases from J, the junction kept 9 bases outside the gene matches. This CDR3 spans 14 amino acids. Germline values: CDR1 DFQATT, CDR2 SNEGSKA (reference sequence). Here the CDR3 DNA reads TGCAGTGCCCGTTTAGCGGGGGGAGCAGGGGAGCTGTTTTTT. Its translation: CSARLAGGAGELFF.

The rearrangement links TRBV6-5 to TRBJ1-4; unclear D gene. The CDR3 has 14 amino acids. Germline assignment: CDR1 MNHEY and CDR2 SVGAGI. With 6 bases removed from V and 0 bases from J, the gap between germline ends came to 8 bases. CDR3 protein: CASSNSATNEKLFF. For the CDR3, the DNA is TGTGCCAGCAGCAACTCGGCAACTAATGAAAAACTGTTTTTT.

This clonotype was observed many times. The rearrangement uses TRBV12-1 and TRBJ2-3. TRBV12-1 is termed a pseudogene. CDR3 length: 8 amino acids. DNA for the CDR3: TGTGCCAGCAGTTTCATTCCCTTT. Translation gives CASSFIPF.

CDR3 protein: CASSRGVTASTPSSYNEQFF. As DNA, the CDR3 is TGCGCCAGCAGCCGAGGGGTTACAGCGTCTACACCAAGCTCCTACAATGAGCAGTTCTTC. J is TRBJ2-1 and V is TRBV4-1, with D perhaps assigned TRBD1 or TRBD2 (5 bases each). Germline CDR1 MGHRA, CDR2 YSYEKL. CDR3 size: 20 residues. V was cut by 4 bases and J by 0 bases, with 25 bases left in between.

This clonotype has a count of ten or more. The CDR3 loop reads CASSLENRAQETQYF. DNA for the CDR3: TGCGCCAGCAGCTTGGAAAACAGGGCTCAAGAGACCCAGTACTTC. The chain recombines TRBV5-1 with TRBJ2-5, with D perhaps matching TRBD1 (6 bases). Between the trimmed V and J ends, which lost 0 bases and 2 bases, there was a span of 11 bases. The germline CDR1 and CDR2 sequences are SGHRS and YFSETQ. The CDR3 runs to 15 residues. The entire variable domain, with the rest obtained from reference TRBV5-1 and TRBJ2-5, is as follows: KAGVTQTPRYLIKTRGQQVTLSCSPISGHRSVSWYQQTPGQGLQFLFEYFSETQRNKGNFPGRFSGRQFSNSRSEMNVSTLELGDSALYLCASSLENRAQETQYFGPGTRLLVL.

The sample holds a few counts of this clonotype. DNA for the CDR3: TGCAGCGCGGGGGACACTTCAGCTTTCTTT. Translated: CSAGDTSAFF. The rearrangement links TRBV29-1 to TRBJ1-1; TRBD1 is a possible D gene (6 bases). With 7 bases removed from V and 10 bases from J, the gap between germline ends came to 13 bases. CDR3 length: 10 residues. Per germline, CDR1 SQVTM and CDR2 ANQGSEA.

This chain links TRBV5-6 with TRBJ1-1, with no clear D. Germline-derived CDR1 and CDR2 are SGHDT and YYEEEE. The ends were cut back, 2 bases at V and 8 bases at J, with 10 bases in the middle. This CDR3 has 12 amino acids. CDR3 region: CASSFEEREAFF. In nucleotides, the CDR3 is TGTGCCAGCAGCTTTGAGGAGAGAGAAGCTTTCTTT.